This entry features one T cell receptor beta chain sequence. Its specificity is unknown. This record belongs to a study of T cell responses to AZD1222 COVID-19 vaccine. Findings of the study overall: Epitopes outside B.1.351 and B.1.1.7 mutated regions reportedly drew nearly half of spike TCRs.

Trimming took 10 bases from V and 4 from J, leaving 19 bases between them. From germline, CDR1 is LNHDA and CDR2 SQIVND (reference sequence). The CDR3 covers 14 residues. Assay used: immunoSEQ multiplex PCR; TCRdb lists only in-frame clones, some missing. The table records fewer than 150,000 clones, approximately 94% of them present only once. The chain combines TRBV19 with TRBJ1-1; maybe TRBD1 (6 bases). This TCR was sampled from an adult who received the AZD1222 COVID-19 vaccine. The sample was peripheral blood, taken 28 days after the second AZD1222 dose. The CDR3 DNA reads as TGTGCCACCTCAGGGGTCGGGGGCGCCACTGAAGCTTTCTTT. Encoded protein: CATSGVGGATEAFF.